One sample yielded the 3 T cell receptor beta chains listed below, sequenced in a study of T-cell reconstitution after alpha-beta-depleted transplantation in children. It was with unique molecular identifiers that the TCRbeta library was prepared. Using its own MiXCR run on the PCR reads, TCRdb lists one record per CDR3 protein. The sample contains about 870,000 distinct CDR3 sequences, 15% to 20% of which appear only once. The sequenced sample was PBMCs, mostly from graft donor cells, obtained 360 days after TCRalphabeta/CD19-depleted stem cell transplant. These receptors all stem from a male patient between 5 and 17 years old who had a stem cell transplant for acute lymphoblastic leukemia, so the T cells may come from the graft donor.

This rearrangement joins TRBV6-1 to TRBJ1-1; D remains ambiguous. The V gene lost 4 bases and the J gene lost 1 base, with 7 bases spanning the gap. The CDR3 has 13 amino acids. CDR1 and CDR2 (germline): MNHNS, SASEGT. CDR3 region: CASSGVANTEAFF. CDR3 sequence (DNA): TGTGCCAGCAGTGGAGTTGCGAACACTGAAGCTTTCTTT.

This chain connects TRBV20-1 to TRBJ2-1; D is tentatively TRBD1 or TRBD2 (5 bases each). The CDR3 covers 11 residues. Germline V lookup: CDR1 DFQATT, CDR2 SNEGSKA (reference sequence). The V gene lost 7 bases and the J gene lost 9 bases, with 13 bases spanning the gap. CDR3 amino acids: CSVPPGPEQFF. The CDR3 bases are TGCAGTGTCCCACCGGGGCCTGAGCAGTTCTTC.

The genes are TRBV10-2 and TRBJ2-3; no clear D. CDR3 length equals 13 residues. The V and J ends lost 2 bases and 4 bases respectively, with 7 bases between them. Germline lookup yields CDR1 WSHSY and CDR2 SAAADI. In DNA form, the CDR3 reads TGCGCCAGCAGTGAGATGGATGCAGATACGCAGTATTTT. Its translation is CASSEMDADTQYF.